The T cell receptor beta chain under discussion was sequenced for a study of cytomegalovirus exposure and HLA in healthy donors. Vbeta (60) and Jbeta (13) primers were used in the PCR. The protocol was immunoSEQ multiplex PCR, while the TCRdb copy is restricted to in-frame clones and leaves out a portion. Here the sample spans 80,000 or so clones, roughly 80% being singletons. A word on this clone: Its antigen is currently unknown.

Unrecorded immune exposures were likely, despite nominal health at sampling. Overall study findings and caveats: Serostatus for CMV was the only available immune exposure information. Using a false discovery rate of 0.05, a later analysis showed that 16,000 or so TCR beta sequences were associated with HLA alleles.

Germline CDR1 SGHAT, CDR2 FQNNGV. The V gene end was trimmed by 7 bases and the J gene end by 15 bases; junction bases not matched to a gene: 17. The CDR3 runs 14 residues. Sequencing was performed on PBMCs. This chain joins TRBV11-2 and TRBJ2-3; 9 bases align to TRBD2. This clonotype originated in a man aged 35-49 years in good health and CMV-seronegative. The CDR3 region is CASTMEISGRAGYF. As DNA, the CDR3 is TGTGCCAGCACCATGGAGATTAGCGGGAGAGCGGGCTATTTT. Full variable domain (remainder filled in from reference TRBV11-2 and TRBJ2-3): EAGVAQSPRYKIIEKRQSVAFWCNPISGHATLYWYQQILGQGPKLLIQFQNNGVVDDSQLPKDRFSAERLKGVDSTLKIQPAKLEDSAVYLCASTMEISGRAGYFGPGTRLTVL.